The rows below give T cell receptor beta chains drawn from one sample of a study of cytomegalovirus exposure and HLA in healthy donors. TCRdb's copy holds only in-frame clones and misses some; the assay was immunoSEQ multiplex PCR. The data show 75,000 to 90,000 clones, 85% seen once. Sequencing input: PBMCs. All receptors come from a man in his forties in good health and CMV-seropositive. Both conserved end residues are part of each CDR3. D genes are given only for firm matches. Some rows mark clone size as missing; the rest say once, few, many or name a class of expanded clone.

J: TRBJ2-2; size: -; D: TRBD1; V: TRBV7-9; DNA: TGTGCCAGCAGTTCCGGGACAGGGCGCGTCTTGGACACCGGGGAGCTGTTTTTT; CDR3: CASSSGTGRVLDTGELFF
J: TRBJ1-3; size: once; D: TRBD1; V: TRBV28; DNA: TGTGCCAGCAGTCCTACGGACAGGGGAGGCGGAAACACCATATATTTT; CDR3: CASSPTDRGGGNTIYF
J: TRBJ1-2; size: -; D: -; V: TRBV30; DNA: TGTGCCTGGAGTGCTAACAGCCTCTCATATGGCTACACCTTC; CDR3: CAWSANSLSYGYTF
J: TRBJ1-2; size: -; D: -; V: TRBV29-1; DNA: TGCAGCGTTGTCGTTTTAGGTAGCCAAGGGGATACAATACAGTCTAACTATGGCTACACCTTC; CDR3: CSVVVLGSQGDTIQSNYGYTF
J: TRBJ2-7; size: -; D: -; V: TRBV28; DNA: TGTGCCAGCGTGGACAGCTACGAGCAGTACTTC; CDR3: CASVDSYEQYF
J: TRBJ2-1; size: once; D: -; V: TRBV4-1; DNA: TGCGCCAGCAGCCAAGTAGGTCCGGGGTACAATGAGCAGTTCTTC; CDR3: CASSQVGPGYNEQFF
J: TRBJ2-1; size: -; D: TRBD2; V: TRBV27; DNA: TGTGCCAGCAGTTCCATAGCGGGGGGGTACAATGAGCAGTTCTTC; CDR3: CASSSIAGGYNEQFF
J: TRBJ2-2; size: once; D: TRBD1; V: TRBV6-4; DNA: TGTGCCAGCAGGACAATGGCACAGGGGGCCGGGGAGCTGTTTTTT; CDR3: CASRTMAQGAGELFF
J: TRBJ2-1; size: -; D: TRBD2; V: TRBV11-3; DNA: TGTGCCAGCAGCCCAGGCCTCGGACTAGCGGGAGCTGATGAGCAGTTCTTC; CDR3: CASSPGLGLAGADEQFF
J: TRBJ1-1; size: -; D: -; V: TRBV28; DNA: TGTGCCAGCAGTTTATTAACACAGGGTGGTAAGGGCACTGAAGCTTTCTTT; CDR3: CASSLLTQGGKGTEAFF
J: TRBJ2-3; size: -; D: -; V: TRBV15; DNA: TGTGCCACCAGCAGGGCCTCGAGGACTCTTAGCACAGATACGCAGTATTTT; CDR3: CATSRASRTLSTDTQYF
J: TRBJ2-1; size: -; D: TRBD1; V: TRBV7-2; DNA: TGTGCCAGCAGCGAAGACAGGGTACGGGAGCAGTTCTTC; CDR3: CASSEDRVREQFF
J: TRBJ1-3; size: -; D: -; V: TRBV7-2; DNA: TGTGCCAGCAGCTTGGGGGTGGGGGCGGGAAACACCATATATTTT; CDR3: CASSLGVGAGNTIYF
J: TRBJ1-1; size: -; D: -; V: TRBV6-1; DNA: TGTGCCAGCAGTGAGGCAGGGAACACTGAAGCTTTCTTT; CDR3: CASSEAGNTEAFF
J: TRBJ2-5; size: once; D: -; V: TRBV5-1; DNA: TGCGCCAGCGCGGGGGCCACGTACCAAGAGACCCAGTACTTC; CDR3: CASAGATYQETQYF
J: TRBJ1-6; size: -; D: -; V: TRBV7-2; DNA: TGTGCCAGCAGCTTAGTGTCTGGAGGTTCACCCCTCCACTTT; CDR3: CASSLVSGGSPLHF
J: TRBJ1-4; size: -; D: TRBD1; V: TRBV15; DNA: TGTGCCACCAGCAGAGGACAGGGGAATGAAAAACTGTTTTTT; CDR3: CATSRGQGNEKLFF
J: TRBJ2-1; size: -; D: -; V: TRBV5-1; DNA: TGCGCCAGCAGCTTTCTCAATGAGCAGTTCTTC; CDR3: CASSFLNEQFF
J: TRBJ2-7; size: few; D: -; V: TRBV21-1; DNA: TGTGCCAGCAGCAAAGTTAGCGAAGATGGGCTCTTCCCCTACGAGCAGTACTTC; CDR3: CASSKVSEDGLFPYEQYF
J: TRBJ2-4; size: -; D: -; V: TRBV5-3; DNA: TGTGCCAGAAGCTTCTCGCCTGCCGGGAACATTCAGTACTTC; CDR3: CARSFSPAGNIQYF
J: TRBJ2-1; size: -; D: -; V: TRBV6-1; DNA: TGTGCCAGCAGTCTGTTTCAGGGAAACAATGAGCAGTTCTTC; CDR3: CASSLFQGNNEQFF
J: TRBJ1-1; size: -; D: -; V: TRBV5-1; DNA: TGCGCCAGCAGCGCCGCGGGAGGGGGGAACACTGAAGCTTTCTTT; CDR3: CASSAAGGGNTEAFF
J: TRBJ2-1; size: once; D: TRBD2; V: TRBV7-3; DNA: TGTGCCAGCAGCCGGACTAGCGGGGGCTACAATGAGCAGTTCTTC; CDR3: CASSRTSGGYNEQFF
J: TRBJ2-7; size: -; D: TRBD1; V: TRBV5-5; DNA: TGTGCCAGCAGCCGCGCGGGACAGGGAATCTACGAGCAGTACTTC; CDR3: CASSRAGQGIYEQYF
J: TRBJ2-7; size: -; D: TRBD2; V: TRBV5-1; DNA: TGCGCCAGCAGCCCCGGGACTAGCGGGATGCAGTACTTC; CDR3: CASSPGTSGMQYF
J: TRBJ2-7; size: -; D: TRBD1; V: TRBV15; DNA: TGTGCCACCAGCAGTTCTACTGGACAGGGAAACTACGAGCAGTACTTC; CDR3: CATSSSTGQGNYEQYF
J: TRBJ2-3; size: -; D: TRBD2; V: TRBV7-8; DNA: TGTGCCAGCAGCTTAGTCCTCGCGGGAGGGGGAGGGGATACGCAGTATTTT; CDR3: CASSLVLAGGGGDTQYF
J: TRBJ2-7; size: -; D: -; V: TRBV27; DNA: TGTGCCAGCAGTTTAATGGGCAGGAGGCCCTCGGGGATCCACGAGCAGTACTTC; CDR3: CASSLMGRRPSGIHEQYF
J: TRBJ1-6; size: -; D: -; V: TRBV9; DNA: TGTGCCAGCAGCGAGGACGGAAGGGGGTCACCCCTCCACTTT; CDR3: CASSEDGRGSPLHF